This T cell receptor (beta chain) was sequenced during a study of shared clonotypes between healthy human individuals. For the study at large: Donors were two women and a few men aged 18 to 49.

Naive CD8 cells lacked CD45RO and underwent positive selection for CCR7, leaving out terminally differentiated effector memory CD45RA+ cells. TCRdb keeps only in-frame clones here, not all; method: immunoSEQ multiplex PCR. The table lists under 600,000 clones, more than 95% of them singletons. Study outcomes and limitations: When naive CD4 clonotypes were compared across a few donors, about 4.8% were shared. Generally, naive subsets (rather than memory subsets) showed larger estimated richness. Investigators expected sequencing depth to affect clonotype sharing among donors.

As concerns this clone: Its antigen is undetermined. This same CDR3 is encoded by further DNA sequences in the sample.

Sequencing was carried out using naive CD8+ T cells sorted from blood. This TCR derives from a man aged 25-45 years in good health.

CDR3 sequence: CASSPGNYGYTF. The DNA for the CDR3 is TGTGCCAGCAGTCCAGGGAACTATGGCTACACCTTC. This chain links TRBV6-5 with TRBJ1-2; tentatively, D is TRBD1 (5 bases). Germline CDR1 is MNHEY and CDR2 is SVGAGI. The CDR3 extends over 12 amino acids. The V end was cut by 5 bases, the J end by 2 bases, with 6 bases between.